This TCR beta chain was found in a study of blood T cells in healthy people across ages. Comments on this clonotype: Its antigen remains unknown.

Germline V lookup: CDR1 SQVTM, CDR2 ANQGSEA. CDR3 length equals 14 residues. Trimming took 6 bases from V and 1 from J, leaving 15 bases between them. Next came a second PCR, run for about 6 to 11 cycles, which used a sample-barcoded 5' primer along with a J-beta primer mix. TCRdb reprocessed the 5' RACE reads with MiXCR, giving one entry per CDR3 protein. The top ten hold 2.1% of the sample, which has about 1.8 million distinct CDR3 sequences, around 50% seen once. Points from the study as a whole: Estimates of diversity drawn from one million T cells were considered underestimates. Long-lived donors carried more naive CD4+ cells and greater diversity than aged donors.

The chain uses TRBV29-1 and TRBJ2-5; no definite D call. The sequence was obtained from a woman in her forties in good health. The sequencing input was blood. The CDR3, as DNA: TGCAGCGTCGCCCCGAGGCAGATCCAAGAGACCCAGTACTTC. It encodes CSVAPRQIQETQYF.